The entry below describes one T cell receptor (beta chain). Its antigen is undetermined. The data derive from a study of vaccination and CD4 T cells after COVID-19. Study information: With a range of 35 to 161, the median interval from diagnosis to drawing post-COVID samples was 90 to 120 days.

With the Oncomine TCR Beta short-read assay, DNA from cultured CD4+ T cells was sequenced. DNA came from CD4+ T cells after culture. TCRdb re-called the PCR reads through MiXCR, storing one row per CDR3 protein. The sample has approximately 9,500 distinct CDR3 sequences, approximately 48% seen once. The treatment is: roughly 10-day PBMC culture with coronavirus spike peptide pools or control peptides (ViraFEST assay). The unexposed donor provided CD4+ T cells, which were taken before the COVID-19 pandemic (2011-2018). CDR1 is MNHNS, CDR2 SASEGT, per germline. The CDR3 has 12 residues. Trimming stripped 7 bases from V and 4 bases from J, with 8 bases between.

The sequencing input was CD4+ T cells from blood, cultured in vitro. J is TRBJ1-5 and V is TRBV6-1; D call uncertain. The sequence was obtained from a human donor in good health. This CDR3 is CASNAGNQPQHF. CDR3 in DNA: TGTGCCAGCAATGCGGGGAATCAGCCCCAGCATTTT.